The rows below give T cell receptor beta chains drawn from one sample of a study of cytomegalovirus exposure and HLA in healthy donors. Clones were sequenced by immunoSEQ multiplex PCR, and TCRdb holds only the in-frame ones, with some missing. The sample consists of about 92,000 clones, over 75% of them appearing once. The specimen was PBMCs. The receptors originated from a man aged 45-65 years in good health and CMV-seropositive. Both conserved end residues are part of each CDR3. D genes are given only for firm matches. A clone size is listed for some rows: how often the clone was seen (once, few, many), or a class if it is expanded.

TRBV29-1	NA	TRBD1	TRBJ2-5	TGCAGCGTGGAATCCGGGACAGGGGTTGGAGAGACCCAGTACTTC	CSVESGTGVGETQYF
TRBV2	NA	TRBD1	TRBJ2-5	TGTGCCAGCAGTGAAGGGACAGGGATGGGAGAGACCCAGTACTTC	CASSEGTGMGETQYF
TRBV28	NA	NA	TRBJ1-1	TGTGCCAGCAGTTTAGATCAGGGGATGACTGAAGCTTTCTTT	CASSLDQGMTEAFF
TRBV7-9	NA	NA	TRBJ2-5	TGTGCCAGCAGCTCAGGATCCGTTGAGACCCAGTACTTC	CASSSGSVETQYF
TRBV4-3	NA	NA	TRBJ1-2	TGCGCCAGCAGTCCTACTGACAGGACTGGCTACACCTTC	CASSPTDRTGYTF
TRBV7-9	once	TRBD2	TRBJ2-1	TGTGCCAGCAGCGACCGGACTAGCGGTTTATTCTTC	CASSDRTSGLFF
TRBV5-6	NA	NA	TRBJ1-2	TGTGCCAGCAGCTTGCCCGAGAACTATGGCTACACCTTC	CASSLPENYGYTF
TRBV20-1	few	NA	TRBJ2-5	TGCAGTGCTACCCGAGAGACCCAGTACTTC	CSATRETQYF
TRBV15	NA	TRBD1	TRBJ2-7	TGTGCCACCAGCAGAGAACAGGGGCCTTCCTACGAGCAGTACTTC	CATSREQGPSYEQYF
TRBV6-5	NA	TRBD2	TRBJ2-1	TGTGCCAGCAGTTATGCCCGGGGAGGACTAGCGGGAGTTCAGTTCTTC	CASSYARGGLAGVQFF
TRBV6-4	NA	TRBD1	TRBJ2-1	TGTGCCAGCAGTGCCCCGGGACAGGGGTACAATGAGCAGTTCTTC	CASSAPGQGYNEQFF
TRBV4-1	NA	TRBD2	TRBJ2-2	TGCGCCAGCAGCCAGCCGGGGGGGCCGGGCACCGGGGAGCTGTTTTTT	CASSQPGGPGTGELFF
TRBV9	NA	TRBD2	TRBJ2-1	TGTGCCAGCAGCGTAGGGCTAGCGGAGTACAATGAGCAGTTCTTC	CASSVGLAEYNEQFF
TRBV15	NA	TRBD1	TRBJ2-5	TGTGCCACCAGCATGGACAGGGGGAAAGAGACCCAGTACTTC	CATSMDRGKETQYF
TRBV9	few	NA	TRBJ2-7	TGTGCCAGCAGCGTAGGCGGGGTTGCCTACGAGCAGTACTTC	CASSVGGVAYEQYF
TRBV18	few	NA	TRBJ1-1	TGTGCCAGCTCCCCCGGGGGGGGAGTGGCTGAAGCTTTCTTT	CASSPGGGVAEAFF
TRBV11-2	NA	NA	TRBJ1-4	TGTGCCAGCAGCTCACGTGAGGCAGGGTGGGAAAAACTGTTTTTT	CASSSREAGWEKLFF
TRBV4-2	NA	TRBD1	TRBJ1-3	TGTGCCAGCAGCCCGGGACAGAACTCTGGAAACACCATATATTTT	CASSPGQNSGNTIYF
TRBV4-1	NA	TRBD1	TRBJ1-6	TGCGCCAGCAGCCGGCAGGGGGCGCAGAATTCACCCCTCAACTTT	CASSRQGAQNSPLNF
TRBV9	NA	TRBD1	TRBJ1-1	TGTGCCAGCAGCCCAGGGGGGAACATGAACACTGAAGCTTTCTTT	CASSPGGNMNTEAFF
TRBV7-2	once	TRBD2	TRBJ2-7	TGTGCCAGCAGCTGGAAAGGAGCGGGGGCATCCTACGAGCAGTACTTC	CASSWKGAGASYEQYF
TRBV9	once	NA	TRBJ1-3	TGTGCCAGCAGCGCGGGACACAACTCTGGAAACACCATATATTTT	CASSAGHNSGNTIYF
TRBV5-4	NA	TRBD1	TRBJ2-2	TGTGCCAGCAGCCAGACAGGGAATCCCGGGGAGCTGTTTTTT	CASSQTGNPGELFF
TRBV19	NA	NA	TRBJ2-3	TGTGCCAGTAGTATAGGGCAGGGAAGCTATACGCAGTATTTT	CASSIGQGSYTQYF
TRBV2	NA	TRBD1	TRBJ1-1	TGTGCCAGCAGCTCACAGGGGACAAACACTGAAGCTTTCTTT	CASSSQGTNTEAFF
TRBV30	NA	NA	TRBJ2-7	TGTGCCTGGAGTGTATTTGGCGGTTACGAGCAGTACTTC	CAWSVFGGYEQYF
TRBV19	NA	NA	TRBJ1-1	TGTGCCAGTAGTTTTAGACAGTCTGAAGCTTTCTTT	CASSFRQSEAFF
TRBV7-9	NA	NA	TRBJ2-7	TGTGCCAGCAGCCCGCGGCCAGATCCTACGGTGGAGCAGTACTTC	CASSPRPDPTVEQYF
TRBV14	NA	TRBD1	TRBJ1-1	TGTGCCAGCAGCCAAATGACAGGGGTTCCAGCTTTCTTT	CASSQMTGVPAFF
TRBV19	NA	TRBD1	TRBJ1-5	TGTGCCAGTAGTATAGGGACAGGGATGGGGCAGCCCCAGCATTTT	CASSIGTGMGQPQHF
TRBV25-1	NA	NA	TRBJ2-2	TGTGCCAGCAGATACAGGGAGAACACCGGGGAGCTGTTTTTT	CASRYRENTGELFF
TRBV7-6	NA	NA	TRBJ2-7	TGTGCCAGCAGCTTAGTGGAGGAAGCCTACGAGCAGTACTTC	CASSLVEEAYEQYF